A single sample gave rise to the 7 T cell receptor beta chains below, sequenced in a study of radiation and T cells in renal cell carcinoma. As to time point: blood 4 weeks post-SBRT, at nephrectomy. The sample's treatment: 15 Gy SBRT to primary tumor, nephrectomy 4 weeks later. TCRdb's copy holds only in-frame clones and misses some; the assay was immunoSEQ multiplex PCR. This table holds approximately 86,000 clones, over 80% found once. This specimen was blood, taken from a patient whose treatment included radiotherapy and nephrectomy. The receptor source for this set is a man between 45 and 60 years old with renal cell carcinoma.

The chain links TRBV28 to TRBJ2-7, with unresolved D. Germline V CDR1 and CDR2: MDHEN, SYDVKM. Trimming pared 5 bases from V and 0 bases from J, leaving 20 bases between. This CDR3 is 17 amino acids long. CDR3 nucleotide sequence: TGTGCCAGCAGTCGCCACCCTGCTGGGCGGAGCTCCTACGAGCAGTACTTC. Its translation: CASSRHPAGRSSYEQYF.

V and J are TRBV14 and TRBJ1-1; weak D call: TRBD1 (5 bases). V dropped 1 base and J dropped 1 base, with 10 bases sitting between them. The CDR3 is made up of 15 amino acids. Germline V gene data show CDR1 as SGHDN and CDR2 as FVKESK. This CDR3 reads CASSQVGGANTEAFF. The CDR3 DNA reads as TGTGCCAGCAGCCAAGTCGGGGGTGCGAACACTGAAGCTTTCTTT.

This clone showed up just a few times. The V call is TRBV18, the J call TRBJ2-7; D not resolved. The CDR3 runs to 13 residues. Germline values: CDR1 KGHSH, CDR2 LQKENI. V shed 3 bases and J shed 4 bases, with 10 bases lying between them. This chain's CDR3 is CASSPASQYEQYF. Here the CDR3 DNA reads TGTGCCAGCTCACCGGCATCGCAGTACGAGCAGTACTTC. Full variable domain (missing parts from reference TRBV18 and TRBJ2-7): NAGVMQNPRHLVRRRGQEARLRCSPMKGHSHVYWYRQLPEEGLKFMVYLQKENIIDESGMPKERFSAEFPKEGPSILRIQQVVRGDSAAYFCASSPASQYEQYFGPGTRLTVT.

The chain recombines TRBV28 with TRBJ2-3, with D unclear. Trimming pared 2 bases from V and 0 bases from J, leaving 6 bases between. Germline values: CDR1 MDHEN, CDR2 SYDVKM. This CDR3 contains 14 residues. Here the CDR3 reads CASSLPDSTDTQYF. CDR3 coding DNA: TGTGCCAGCAGTTTACCCGATAGCACAGATACGCAGTATTTT. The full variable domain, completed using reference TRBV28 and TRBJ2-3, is DVKVTQSSRYLVKRTGEKVFLECVQDMDHENMFWYRQDPGLGLRLIYFSYDVKMKEKGDIPEGYSVSREKKERFSLILESASTNQTSMYLCASSLPDSTDTQYFGPGTRLTVL.

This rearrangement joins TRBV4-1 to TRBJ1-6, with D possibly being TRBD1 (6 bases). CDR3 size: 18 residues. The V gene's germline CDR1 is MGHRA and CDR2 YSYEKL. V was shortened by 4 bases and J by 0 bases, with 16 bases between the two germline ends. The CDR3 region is CASSLLQGPGSYNSPLHF. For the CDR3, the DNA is TGCGCCAGCAGCCTCCTACAGGGACCCGGCTCCTATAATTCACCCCTCCACTTT.

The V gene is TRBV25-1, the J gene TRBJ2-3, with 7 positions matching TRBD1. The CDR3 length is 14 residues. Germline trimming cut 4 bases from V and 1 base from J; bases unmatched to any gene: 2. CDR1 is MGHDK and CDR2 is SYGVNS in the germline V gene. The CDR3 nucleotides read TGTGCCAGCAGTGTAACAGGGGGCACAGATACGCAGTATTTT. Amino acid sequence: CASSVTGGTDTQYF.

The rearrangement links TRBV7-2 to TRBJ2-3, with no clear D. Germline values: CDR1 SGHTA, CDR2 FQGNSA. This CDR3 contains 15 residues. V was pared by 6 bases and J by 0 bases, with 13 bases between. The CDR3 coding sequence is TGTGCCAGCAGGACCCAAACGATCAGCACAGATACGCAGTATTTT. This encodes CASRTQTISTDTQYF.